This T cell receptor beta chain was observed in a study of shared clonotypes between healthy human individuals (dated by TCRdb to the early 2020s). Study-level background: The cohort included a few men and a couple of women between 18 and 49 years of age. For each donor, CD4 naive and CD4 memory were each run on three plates, CD8 naive on two plates, and CD8 memory on one plate. The study deeply sequenced blood TCR repertoires of about 5 healthy adults to estimate repertoire size and the extent of clonotype sharing between individuals. To increase sequencing depth and limit assay-specific biases, different laboratories used diverse techniques to prepare libraries and sequence TCR repertoires. Each donor's leukapheresis produced roughly between roughly 0.85 and 10 billion PBMCs.

Donors were healthy HIV-negative adults with no recently reported acute infections or vaccinations. All donors were Caucasian adults living in Nashville, Tennessee, USA. CD4+ T cells were enriched by magnetic negative selection; naive cells were then positively selected on CD45RA, and the negative fraction formed the memory subset. Blood was collected by leukapheresis, and PBMCs were isolated by Ficoll-Histopaque density gradient centrifugation and then cryopreserved in liquid nitrogen vapor phase. Analytical flow cytometry was used to check the purity and quantity of each magnetically sorted T cell population. Genomic DNA was isolated from every sorted fraction and measured by UV absorbance on a Nanodrop 2000c. TCR CDR3 regions were amplified from genomic DNA by multiplex PCR using the deep immunoSEQ assay. Extracted genomic DNA from each cell subset was spread evenly across all wells of several immunoSEQ 96-well plates, with each plate serving as a replicate. For sorted subsets, roughly 200 ng of genomic DNA, equivalent to 30,000 or so T cell genomes, went into each replicate PCR. Purified libraries were measured with a Qubit 3.0 fluorometer, size-checked on a Bioanalyzer 2100, and measured again with the KAPA Library Quantification kit. Each immunoSEQ 96-well plate was sequenced on its own single-read 150-cycle Illumina NextSeq 550 flow cell. The paper's data handling went like this. Because only junctional sequences without quality scores were contained in the immunoSEQ output, filtering matching that applied to full-length reads could not be performed. To assign V/J genes and CDR3, sequences were annotated against IMGT germline references using PyIR, a Python wrapper for IgBLAST v1.9. Reads were filtered out if the reads had weak V/J assignments (E-value above 1e-6), no CDR3, stop codons, out-of-frame junctions, or ambiguous translated residues. V3J clonotypes were defined as sequences sharing the same inferred V gene, J gene, and CDR3 amino acid sequence. Percentage overlap between repertoires was calculated by dividing the number of shared unique clonotypes by the size of the smaller repertoire. Richness of each repertoire was evaluated using RTK rarefaction, the Chao1 estimator, and Recon v2.1 estimates of unobserved clonotypes. For all TCRbeta clonotypes obtained by the gDNA method from a handful of donors, generation probabilities were computed with OLGA. TCRdb mirrors the immuneACCESS table, restricted to in-frame sequences. Some clones are absent from its copies; in checked studies, under half trace to an unresolved V gene, and the reason for the others is unknown. Clone size and the V and J calls come from that table; the DNA yielded D and trimming. This sample is represented by some 1,400,000 clones; roughly 97% of them were singletons. The ten largest clonotypes hold roughly 1.2% of the sample.

The CDR3, cysteine through phenylalanine, is 13 amino acids long. The CDR3 DNA has 39 bases and is translated from base 1. V loses 4 bases, J loses 0 bases, and the germline ends lie 7 bases apart. Via the germline V gene (reference sequence), CDR1 is SGHNT and CDR2 YYREEE. Regarding this clone: The antigen it binds to is not known. No quality values exist for individual bases; no much larger clone is one base distant.

General findings and caveats noted by the study authors: Pairwise subsampling led to the expectation that sequencing depth would affect the degree of clonotype sharing among donors. Sampling was limited to blood, and TCR repertoires in tissue likely differ from TCR repertoires in blood. Larger estimated clonotype richness was generally found for naive subsets than for memory subsets. Incomplete sequencing was indicated by rarefaction of sorted-subset datasets, despite the large sequencing depth. Compared with non-shared clonotypes, clonotypes shared by all four sorted-subset donors had higher generation probabilities. The small number of donors limited the genetic and exposure-history diversity represented. About 5% of naive CD4, roughly 3.6% of naive CD8, 2% to 2.5% of memory CD4, and roughly 0.4% of memory CD8 clonotypes were shared across several donors.

This clonotype was obtained from a man aged 30 to 39 in good health. Source material: naive CD4+ T cells sorted from blood. The sample's cell subset or site label, in plain terms: CD45RA+ positively selected. The chain couples TRBV5-4 to TRBJ1-1, and perhaps TRBD1 as D gene, on 5 matching bases. The CDR3 reads CASSRQLNTEAFF. The nucleotide sequence reads TGTGCCAGCAGCCGACAGCTGAACACTGAAGCTTTCTTT.